The clone carrying this TCR beta chain appeared once. What it binds is not known. This sample is part of a study of CD8+ T cells in alopecia areata. Overall study: Among treated patients, oral tofacitinib was administered at 5 to 10 mg twice daily.

Extracted RNA was reverse transcribed into cDNA, the sequencing template. Sequenced by immunoSEQ multiplex PCR; TCRdb stores in-frame clones only, minus some. The sample includes about 150,000 clones, 50% to 65% seen only once; the top ten take 19%. The V end was cut by 2 bases, the J end by 2 bases, with 19 bases between. The V gene's germline CDR1 is LGHNA and CDR2 YSLEER. This CDR3 contains 17 residues. Those with alopecia areata gave lesional scalp punch biopsies and peripheral blood. A FACSAria was used to sort CD4+ and CD8+ T cells. These cells came from PBMCs. The study's findings and limits: With patients, TCR sharing proved less clear than in mice, a difference possibly related to HLA.

The chain is built from TRBV4-3 and TRBJ2-7; either TRBD1 or TRBD2 may fit D (5 bases each). Sequencing was performed on CD8+ T cells sorted from blood, taken at week 0. This receptor was obtained from a human donor with alopecia areata. CDR3 bases: TGCGCCAGCAGCCAAAGTAGGGAGACAGCAAAAGCCTACGAGCAGTACTTC. Translating it yields CASSQSRETAKAYEQYF.